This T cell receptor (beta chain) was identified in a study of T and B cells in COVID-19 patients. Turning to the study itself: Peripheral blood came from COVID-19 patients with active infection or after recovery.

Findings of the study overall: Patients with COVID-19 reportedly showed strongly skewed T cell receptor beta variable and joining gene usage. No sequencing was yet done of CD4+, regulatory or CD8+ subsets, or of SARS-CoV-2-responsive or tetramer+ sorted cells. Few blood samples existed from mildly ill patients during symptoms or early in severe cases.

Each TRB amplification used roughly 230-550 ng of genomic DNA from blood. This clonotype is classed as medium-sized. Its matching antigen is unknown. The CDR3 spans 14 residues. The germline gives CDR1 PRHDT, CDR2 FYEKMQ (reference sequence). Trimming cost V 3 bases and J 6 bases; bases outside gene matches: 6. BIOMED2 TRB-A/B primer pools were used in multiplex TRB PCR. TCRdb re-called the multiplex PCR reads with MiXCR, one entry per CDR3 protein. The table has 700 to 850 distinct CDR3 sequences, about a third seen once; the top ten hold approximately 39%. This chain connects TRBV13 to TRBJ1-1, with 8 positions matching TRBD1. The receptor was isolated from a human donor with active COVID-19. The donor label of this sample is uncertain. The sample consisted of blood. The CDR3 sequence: CASSFGQGRAEAFF. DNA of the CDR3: TGTGCCAGCAGCTTTGGACAGGGTAGAGCTGAAGCTTTCTTT.